This TCR beta chain was sequenced in a study of shared T cell receptors in the human thymus. There are 14 residues in the CDR3. The assay was immunoSEQ multiplex PCR, and TCRdb's table has in-frame clones only and misses some. The table records hundreds of thousands of clones, 85% to 95% of them present only once. V usage is TRBV21-1 and J usage is TRBJ2-1; the D segment call TRBD1 is taken from the table without a DNA check. TRBV21-1 is given as a pseudogene. The sequencing sample was made of thymocytes. This receptor was identified in a human donor. CDR3 protein: CASSRAGPGNEQFF. CDR3 nucleotide sequence: TGTGCCAGCAGCCGGGCCGGGCCAGGGAATGAGCAGTTCTTC.